The rows below give T cell receptor beta chains drawn from one sample of a study of T cell changes during pregnancy in multiple sclerosis. The data were produced by immunoSEQ multiplex PCR, yet TCRdb's version contains in-frame clones alone and is incomplete. Here the sample spans 65,000 to 85,000 clones, 94% being singletons. This material consisted of peripheral blood, taken in the second trimester of pregnancy. These receptors were obtained from a female donor in good health, enrolled as a control in a pregnancy study. The CDR3 runs from the conserved cysteine through the conserved F or W. Fields, in order: V gene, J gene, D gene, clone size, CDR3 DNA, CDR3 protein. The D gene is left open where the match is weak. Clone size is not always given. Where it is, it says once, few, many or a class for expanded clones.

V gene: TRBV2; J gene: TRBJ2-5; D gene: TRBD2; clone size: NA; CDR3 DNA: TGTGCCAGCAGTGACACTAGCGGGTTCCAAGAGACCCAGTACTTC; CDR3 protein: CASSDTSGFQETQYF
V gene: TRBV27; J gene: TRBJ2-7; D gene: TRBD2; clone size: NA; CDR3 DNA: TGTGCCAGCAGTTTATTGGGGGAGGGCCGGGTCGAGCAGTACTTC; CDR3 protein: CASSLLGEGRVEQYF
V gene: TRBV2; J gene: TRBJ2-2; D gene: NA; clone size: NA; CDR3 DNA: TGTGCCATCCGACAGGCCGCTGACACCGGGGAGCTGTTTTTT; CDR3 protein: CAIRQAADTGELFF
V gene: TRBV4-2; J gene: TRBJ2-6; D gene: TRBD2; clone size: NA; CDR3 DNA: TGTGCCAGCAGCCTTTTAGAAGAGACTAGCGGACCCTCTGGGGCCAACGTCCTGACTTTC; CDR3 protein: CASSLLEETSGPSGANVLTF
V gene: TRBV7-2; J gene: TRBJ2-5; D gene: NA; clone size: NA; CDR3 DNA: TGTGCCAGCAGCCGAACGACTCCGCAAGAGACCCAGTACTTC; CDR3 protein: CASSRTTPQETQYF
V gene: TRBV14; J gene: TRBJ2-3; D gene: TRBD2; clone size: NA; CDR3 DNA: TGTGCCAGCAGCCTAGGACTAGGTCGCACAGATACGCAGTATTTT; CDR3 protein: CASSLGLGRTDTQYF
V gene: TRBV2; J gene: TRBJ2-2; D gene: TRBD2; clone size: NA; CDR3 DNA: TGTGCCAGCGCCCCAGCGGGACCGAACACCGGGGAGCTGTTTTTT; CDR3 protein: CASAPAGPNTGELFF
V gene: TRBV6-1; J gene: TRBJ2-2; D gene: NA; clone size: NA; CDR3 DNA: TGTGCCAGCAGACTAGTGGTCGGGGAGCTGTTTTTT; CDR3 protein: CASRLVVGELFF
V gene: TRBV5-1; J gene: TRBJ2-1; D gene: NA; clone size: once; CDR3 DNA: TGCGCCAGCAGCTTATACCATAGCTCCTACAATGAGCAGTTCTTC; CDR3 protein: CASSLYHSSYNEQFF
V gene: TRBV15; J gene: TRBJ2-3; D gene: TRBD2; clone size: NA; CDR3 DNA: TGTGCCACCAGCTCTGGACTAGCGGGAGCTTCAGATACGCAGTATTTT; CDR3 protein: CATSSGLAGASDTQYF
V gene: TRBV28; J gene: TRBJ2-7; D gene: NA; clone size: NA; CDR3 DNA: TGTGCCAGCCGAACTCCGGGGTACGAGCAGTACTTC; CDR3 protein: CASRTPGYEQYF
V gene: TRBV2; J gene: TRBJ2-1; D gene: TRBD2; clone size: NA; CDR3 DNA: TGTGCCAGCAGTGAAGTGCTTGAACCGGGACTAGCGGGAGACGCTGAGCAGTTCTTC; CDR3 protein: CASSEVLEPGLAGDAEQFF
V gene: TRBV7-8; J gene: TRBJ2-1; D gene: TRBD2; clone size: once; CDR3 DNA: TGTGCCAGCAGCCCTAGCGGCTCCTACAATGAGCAGTTCTTC; CDR3 protein: CASSPSGSYNEQFF
V gene: TRBV14; J gene: TRBJ2-7; D gene: NA; clone size: NA; CDR3 DNA: TGTGCCAGCAGTTTCGTGGGGCACGAGCAGTACTTC; CDR3 protein: CASSFVGHEQYF
V gene: TRBV10-3; J gene: TRBJ2-2; D gene: NA; clone size: NA; CDR3 DNA: TGTGCCATCACAGGGGTAGTCACCGGGGAGCTGTTTTTT; CDR3 protein: CAITGVVTGELFF
V gene: TRBV28; J gene: TRBJ2-2; D gene: TRBD1; clone size: once; CDR3 DNA: TGTGCCGGATCCAGGACAGGGGAGGCCGGGGAGCTGTTTTTT; CDR3 protein: CAGSRTGEAGELFF
V gene: TRBV27; J gene: TRBJ1-2; D gene: NA; clone size: NA; CDR3 DNA: TGTGCCAGCAGTTTCCGGCGGAGCGTATATGGCTACACCTTC; CDR3 protein: CASSFRRSVYGYTF
V gene: TRBV7-8; J gene: TRBJ1-3; D gene: NA; clone size: NA; CDR3 DNA: TGTGCCAGCAGCTTAGGGCAGGGACAATCTCATTTT; CDR3 protein: CASSLGQGQSHF
V gene: TRBV5-4; J gene: TRBJ2-1; D gene: TRBD1; clone size: NA; CDR3 DNA: TGTGCCAGCAGCGCCAGTGGGACAGGGGTTTACAATGAGCAGTTCTTC; CDR3 protein: CASSASGTGVYNEQFF
V gene: TRBV15; J gene: TRBJ2-7; D gene: NA; clone size: NA; CDR3 DNA: TGTGCCACCAGCAGAGAGGGGATAAGCGGAGGCTACGAGCAGTACTTC; CDR3 protein: CATSREGISGGYEQYF
V gene: TRBV7-2; J gene: TRBJ2-7; D gene: TRBD1; clone size: NA; CDR3 DNA: TGTGCCAGCAGCTCCCGGACAGGCTACGAGCAGTACTTC; CDR3 protein: CASSSRTGYEQYF
V gene: TRBV6-5; J gene: TRBJ2-1; D gene: TRBD2; clone size: NA; CDR3 DNA: TGTGCCAGCAGTTACTCACCGGGAGGGCCCTCCAATGAGCAGTTCTTC; CDR3 protein: CASSYSPGGPSNEQFF
V gene: TRBV27; J gene: TRBJ2-2; D gene: NA; clone size: NA; CDR3 DNA: TGTGCCAGCAGTACAGAAGGGAGAACGAACACCGGGGAGCTGTTTTTT; CDR3 protein: CASSTEGRTNTGELFF
V gene: TRBV6-5; J gene: TRBJ2-3; D gene: TRBD1; clone size: NA; CDR3 DNA: TGTGCCAGCAGCGAGGGACAGGGGGCCGCAGATACGCAGTATTTT; CDR3 protein: CASSEGQGAADTQYF
V gene: TRBV28; J gene: TRBJ2-7; D gene: NA; clone size: NA; CDR3 DNA: TGTGCCAGCAGTTTTTGGCGAGGATCCTACGAGCAGTACTTC; CDR3 protein: CASSFWRGSYEQYF
V gene: TRBV5-1; J gene: TRBJ1-1; D gene: NA; clone size: NA; CDR3 DNA: TGCGCCAGCAGCTTGGCAGGTGGGTACACTGAAGCTTTCTTT; CDR3 protein: CASSLAGGYTEAFF
V gene: TRBV2; J gene: TRBJ2-2; D gene: TRBD2; clone size: NA; CDR3 DNA: TGTGCCAGCAGTGAGACTAGCTGGAACACCGGGGAGCTGTTTTTT; CDR3 protein: CASSETSWNTGELFF
V gene: TRBV18; J gene: TRBJ2-3; D gene: TRBD2; clone size: NA; CDR3 DNA: TGTGCCAGCTCACGGGCTAGCGGAGTAAGCACAGATACGCAGTATTTT; CDR3 protein: CASSRASGVSTDTQYF
V gene: TRBV5-1; J gene: TRBJ2-3; D gene: TRBD1; clone size: NA; CDR3 DNA: TGCGCCAGCAGCCCAAAGGGACAGAGCACAGATACGCAGTATTTT; CDR3 protein: CASSPKGQSTDTQYF
V gene: TRBV15; J gene: TRBJ1-1; D gene: NA; clone size: NA; CDR3 DNA: TGTGCCACCAGCAGAGGACAGACCTTGAACACTGAAGCTTTCTTT; CDR3 protein: CATSRGQTLNTEAFF
V gene: TRBV7-2; J gene: TRBJ1-6; D gene: NA; clone size: NA; CDR3 DNA: TGTGCCAGCAGCCTAATGACACAAAATTCACCCCTCCACTTT; CDR3 protein: CASSLMTQNSPLHF
V gene: TRBV5-1; J gene: TRBJ2-5; D gene: NA; clone size: NA; CDR3 DNA: TGCGCCAGCAGCTCCCAACTGGAGACCCAGTACTTC; CDR3 protein: CASSSQLETQYF
V gene: TRBV6-6; J gene: TRBJ2-3; D gene: TRBD2; clone size: NA; CDR3 DNA: TGTGCCAGCGGACGCGGGACTAGGGGCACAGATACGCAGTATTTT; CDR3 protein: CASGRGTRGTDTQYF
V gene: TRBV28; J gene: TRBJ1-5; D gene: TRBD1; clone size: NA; CDR3 DNA: TGTGCCAGTGGAAGCGGGACAGGGAATAATCAGCCCCAGCATTTT; CDR3 protein: CASGSGTGNNQPQHF
V gene: TRBV19; J gene: TRBJ2-7; D gene: NA; clone size: NA; CDR3 DNA: TGTGCCAGTAGGCCACCGGGCGGGGTGGCGGACGAGCAGTACTTC; CDR3 protein: CASRPPGGVADEQYF
V gene: TRBV5-1; J gene: TRBJ2-7; D gene: TRBD2; clone size: NA; CDR3 DNA: TGCGCCAGCAGCGGCGCGGGGGCCTACGAGCAGTACTTC; CDR3 protein: CASSGAGAYEQYF
V gene: TRBV19; J gene: TRBJ2-1; D gene: TRBD2; clone size: NA; CDR3 DNA: TGTGCCAGTAGTAGCCAGCGGGGGGCGAACAATGAGCAGTTCTTC; CDR3 protein: CASSSQRGANNEQFF
V gene: TRBV28; J gene: TRBJ2-7; D gene: TRBD1; clone size: NA; CDR3 DNA: TGTGCCAGCAGTCCGCCGGACAGGGGGATAGACGAGCAGTACTTC; CDR3 protein: CASSPPDRGIDEQYF
V gene: TRBV29-1; J gene: TRBJ1-2; D gene: TRBD1; clone size: once; CDR3 DNA: TGCAGCGTCCCCGGGACAGGGATCTATGGCTACACCTTC; CDR3 protein: CSVPGTGIYGYTF
V gene: TRBV19; J gene: TRBJ1-1; D gene: NA; clone size: NA; CDR3 DNA: TGTGCCAGTAGTGCGCGACTGATTATGAACACTGAAGCTTTCTTT; CDR3 protein: CASSARLIMNTEAFF
V gene: TRBV29-1; J gene: TRBJ2-5; D gene: TRBD1; clone size: NA; CDR3 DNA: TGCAGCGTTGTTGGGACAGTGTACCAAGAGACCCAGTACTTC; CDR3 protein: CSVVGTVYQETQYF
V gene: TRBV6-5; J gene: TRBJ2-3; D gene: NA; clone size: NA; CDR3 DNA: TGTGCCAGCAGTTACTCGAACTCAGATACGCAGTATTTT; CDR3 protein: CASSYSNSDTQYF
V gene: TRBV27; J gene: TRBJ2-1; D gene: NA; clone size: NA; CDR3 DNA: TGTGCCAGCAGTTTAATCGGGGGACTCCAGAATGAGCAGTTCTTC; CDR3 protein: CASSLIGGLQNEQFF
V gene: TRBV6-1; J gene: TRBJ2-5; D gene: NA; clone size: NA; CDR3 DNA: TGTGCCAGCAGTGAAACACAGGCCCAAGAGACCCAGTACTTC; CDR3 protein: CASSETQAQETQYF
V gene: TRBV2; J gene: TRBJ2-3; D gene: NA; clone size: once; CDR3 DNA: TGTGCCAGCAGTGAACTTCGGGTAACAGATACGCAGTATTTT; CDR3 protein: CASSELRVTDTQYF
V gene: TRBV7-2; J gene: TRBJ2-2; D gene: NA; clone size: NA; CDR3 DNA: TGTGCCAGCAGCTTTCGGGATCCGAACACCGGGGAGCTGTTTTTT; CDR3 protein: CASSFRDPNTGELFF
V gene: TRBV10-3; J gene: TRBJ2-1; D gene: TRBD2; clone size: NA; CDR3 DNA: TGTGCCACACTAGCGGGAGAATCCTACAATGAGCAGTTCTTC; CDR3 protein: CATLAGESYNEQFF
V gene: TRBV6-1; J gene: TRBJ2-7; D gene: TRBD2; clone size: few; CDR3 DNA: TGTGCCAGCAGCCCCTGGCTAGCGGGAGTCTACGAGCAGTACTTC; CDR3 protein: CASSPWLAGVYEQYF
V gene: TRBV5-4; J gene: TRBJ1-2; D gene: NA; clone size: NA; CDR3 DNA: TGTGCCAGCAGCTTCCCAGGGCCTAACTATGGCTACACCTTC; CDR3 protein: CASSFPGPNYGYTF
V gene: TRBV30; J gene: TRBJ2-1; D gene: TRBD1; clone size: NA; CDR3 DNA: TGTGCCTGGAGCAAGGGACAGGGAATCTACAATGAGCAGTTCTTC; CDR3 protein: CAWSKGQGIYNEQFF
V gene: TRBV27; J gene: TRBJ2-7; D gene: TRBD1; clone size: NA; CDR3 DNA: TGTGCCAGCAGTTTATCGATGACCGGACAGGGTCCGGGCGAGCAGTACTTC; CDR3 protein: CASSLSMTGQGPGEQYF
V gene: TRBV18; J gene: TRBJ2-1; D gene: TRBD2; clone size: NA; CDR3 DNA: TGTGCCAGCTCACCATCAGCGGGAGGGCCCAATGAGCAGTTCTTC; CDR3 protein: CASSPSAGGPNEQFF
V gene: TRBV4-2; J gene: TRBJ2-1; D gene: NA; clone size: NA; CDR3 DNA: TGTGCCAGCAGCCAAACAGGGTCGGTGAGACCTAAGGAAAAAAATGAGCAGTTCTTC; CDR3 protein: CASSQTGSVRPKEKNEQFF
V gene: TRBV28; J gene: TRBJ2-1; D gene: NA; clone size: NA; CDR3 DNA: TGTGCCAGCAGTTTATCGCGACTAATAATCGGTGAGCAGTTCTTC; CDR3 protein: CASSLSRLIIGEQFF
V gene: TRBV20-1; J gene: TRBJ1-2; D gene: NA; clone size: NA; CDR3 DNA: TGCAGTGCCCAACGCGAACCTGGCTACACCTTC; CDR3 protein: CSAQREPGYTF